This record concerns one T cell receptor beta chain sequence. Its target is unknown. These data are taken from a study of shared clonotypes between healthy human individuals. Points from the study as a whole: Tissue TCR repertoires likely differ from these blood-only repertoires.

Clones were read by immunoSEQ multiplex PCR, and TCRdb kept only the in-frame ones, dropping some. The repertoire has about 2.3 million clones, under 95% of them found once; the top ten carry around 0.38%. Trimming removed 5 bases at V and 0 bases at J, with 11 bases between. The germline gives CDR1 LNHDA, CDR2 SQIVND (reference sequence). The CDR3 contains 16 residues. The V and J genes are TRBV19 and TRBJ2-6; no definite D call. The clonotype comes from a man between 18 and 35 years old in good health. Some clones in this sample may be carry-over from other donors' samples. What was sequenced was naive CD4+ T cells from PBMCs. As for subset: CD45RA+ positively selected. DNA for the CDR3: TGTGCCAGTAGTGCTGCAGAGAACTCTGGGGCCAACGTCCTGACTTTC. This gives the protein CASSAAENSGANVLTF.